This note documents a single TCR beta chain sequence. Its antigen is still unknown. This record comes from a study of cytomegalovirus exposure and HLA in healthy donors. CDR1 is LNHDA, CDR2 SQIVND, per germline (reference sequence). The CDR3 spans 13 residues. J lost 7 bases, V lost 7 bases, and 6 bases had no gene match. Sequencing used immunoSEQ multiplex PCR; TCRdb keeps in-frame clones, though not all of them. The table records about 160,000 clones, roughly 90% of them present only once. Findings of the study overall: Testing in vitro showed three CMV-associated chains specific for CMV antigens.

V usage is TRBV19 and J usage is TRBJ1-2; 10 bases map to TRBD1. Sequencing was performed on PBMCs. This TCR came from a man aged 18 to 30 in good health and CMV-seropositive. The CDR3 coding sequence is TGTGCCAGTAACCGGGACAGGGGCTTTGGCTACACCTTC. It encodes CASNRDRGFGYTF.